The subject of this entry is one T cell receptor (beta chain). Its antigen is not known. The study based diagnoses on clinical symptoms, serum thyroxine and TRAb, thyroid ultrasound and orbital computed tomography. The entry originates in a study of T cells in Graves' hyperthyroidism and ophthalmopathy. Study outcomes and limitations: Among clonotypes expanded in thyroid above 0.001, most were also found in blood. With a median lead of about 6.9 months before onset, the model predicted ophthalmopathy.

The CDR3 is 13 residues long. V lost 3 bases, J lost 5 bases, and 3 bases stayed unmatched. Germline V CDR1 and CDR2: DFQATT, SNEGSKA (reference sequence). RNA transcripts yielded amplified TCR beta CDR3 regions. The primer set for the first-round RT-PCR of the TCR CDR3 was HTBI. A single record per CDR3 protein comes from TCRdb applying MiXCR to the multiplex PCR reads. The sample includes some 400,000 distinct CDR3 sequences, approximately 15% seen only once; the top ten take 11%. This TCR was recovered from a woman aged 60 to 75 with Graves' hyperthyroidism. Sequences were obtained from blood. The chain combines TRBV20-1 with TRBJ2-5; 10 nucleotides match TRBD2. CDR3 loop: CSASLAGVETQYF. The CDR3 DNA is TGCAGTGCTAGCCTAGCGGGAGTTGAGACCCAGTACTTC.